These T cell receptor beta chains were read from a single sample in a study of control samples from healthy donors and cancer patients. TCRdb's table, derived via immunoSEQ multiplex PCR, lists solely in-frame clones and lacks some. The sample has approximately 110,000 clones, over 75% seen once. What was sequenced was blood. These receptors were collected from a human donor in good health. The donor label of this sample is uncertain. Both conserved end residues are part of each CDR3. D genes are given only for firm matches. The listing skips clone size in some rows; elsewhere it reads once, few, many or a size class.

J gene: TRBJ2-3; clone size: few; D gene: .; V gene: TRBV27; CDR3 protein: CASSFRVRDTQYF; CDR3 DNA: TGTGCCAGCAGTTTCAGAGTTCGAGATACGCAGTATTTT
J gene: TRBJ2-1; clone size: .; D gene: TRBD1; V gene: TRBV18; CDR3 protein: CASSPPGTALNEQFF; CDR3 DNA: TGTGCCAGCTCACCCCCCGGGACAGCGCTCAATGAGCAGTTCTTC
J gene: TRBJ1-1; clone size: once; D gene: .; V gene: TRBV5-4; CDR3 protein: CASSLSENTEAFF; CDR3 DNA: TGTGCCAGCAGCTTGTCAGAGAACACTGAAGCTTTCTTT
J gene: TRBJ1-5; clone size: .; D gene: .; V gene: TRBV11-2; CDR3 protein: CASSLGPDQPQHF; CDR3 DNA: TGTGCCAGCAGCTTAGGTCCTGATCAGCCCCAGCATTTT
J gene: TRBJ1-1; clone size: once; D gene: .; V gene: TRBV5-8; CDR3 protein: CASSSLWEAEAFF; CDR3 DNA: TGTGCCAGCAGCTCATTATGGGAGGCTGAAGCTTTCTTT
J gene: TRBJ2-7; clone size: .; D gene: .; V gene: TRBV27; CDR3 protein: CASSLSLTGSYEQYF; CDR3 DNA: TGTGCCAGCAGTTTATCACTGACAGGATCCTACGAGCAGTACTTC
J gene: TRBJ2-7; clone size: .; D gene: .; V gene: TRBV6-2/TRBV6-3; CDR3 protein: CASSYYEQYF; CDR3 DNA: TGTGCCAGCAGTTACTACGAGCAGTACTTC
J gene: TRBJ2-1; clone size: medium-sized; D gene: .; V gene: TRBV21-1; CDR3 protein: CARRGWVDTRYNEQFF; CDR3 DNA: TGTGCCAGACGCGGATGGGTCGACACGAGGTACAATGAGCAGTTCTTC
J gene: TRBJ2-7; clone size: .; D gene: TRBD2; V gene: TRBV23-1; CDR3 protein: CASSQWASGYEQYF; CDR3 DNA: TGCGCCAGCAGTCAATGGGCTAGCGGCTACGAGCAGTACTTC
J gene: TRBJ2-1; clone size: .; D gene: .; V gene: TRBV5-1; CDR3 protein: CASKFSNEQFF; CDR3 DNA: TGCGCCAGCAAGTTCAGCAATGAGCAGTTCTTC
J gene: TRBJ1-2; clone size: .; D gene: .; V gene: TRBV3-1/TRBV3-2; CDR3 protein: CASSQGPEGDGYTF; CDR3 DNA: TGTGCCAGCAGCCAAGGCCCCGAGGGGGATGGCTACACCTTC